This TCR beta chain was recovered during a study of T cell responses to AZD1222 COVID-19 vaccine. Overall study findings and caveats: Regions 160-218 and 743-854 dominated among vaccine-associated CD4 TCRs spanning spike. An increase in Spike-specific TCR breadth and depth was observed after two AZD1222 doses.

Sequenced by immunoSEQ multiplex PCR; TCRdb stores in-frame clones only, minus some. The sample has about 100,000 clones, around 90% seen once. This CDR3 is 19 amino acids long. J gave up 4 bases and V 6 bases, and 21 bases lay outside the gene matches. CDR1 WNHNN and CDR2 SYGVQD come from the germline V gene (reference sequence). About this clone itself: Its antigen is undetermined.

This TCR derives from an adult in good health. The sample here was peripheral blood, taken on day 0 of AZD1222 vaccination. The chain links TRBV10-1 to TRBJ2-3; 8 nucleotides match TRBD2. CDR3 sequence: CASSVFGCWRREEADTQYF. CDR3 bases: TGCGCCAGCAGCGTATTCGGGTGTTGGAGGCGGGAGGAAGCAGATACGCAGTATTTT.